A selection of T cell receptor beta chains follows, all from one sample in a study of neoadjuvant anti-PD-1 for oral cavity cancer. Clones were sequenced by immunoSEQ multiplex PCR, and TCRdb holds only the in-frame ones, with some missing. The repertoire holds 10,000 or so clones, with around 63% as singletons. The sequencing used tumor tissue, collected before nivolumab (anti-PD-1) treatment. These receptors were obtained from a person aged 35-79 years with oral cavity squamous cell carcinoma. Each CDR3 is given with its conserved first and last residue. Each record gives: V gene, D gene, CDR3 protein. A D gene is named only where the DNA matches it firmly.

TRBV7-3 TRBD2 CASSSWASGSEQFF
TRBV28 TRBD1 CASSLTGGAAGELFF
TRBV10-3 - CAISESLATGANTGELFF
TRBV7-9 - CAAATAGYEQYF
TRBV7-2 - CAEGKGSHGYTF
TRBV11-2 - CASSLQGLNTEAFF
TRBV7-8 - CASRGGTPAYEQYF
TRBV30 - CAWSVGGSNEKLFF
TRBV5-4 - CASSFHNTEAFF
TRBV18 TRBD1 CASSSRTGLYEQYF
TRBV19 TRBD2 CASAGTISGANVLTF
TRBV7-3 TRBD2 CASSLSASGGSTGELFF
TRBV5-1 - CASSLAGVGEKLFF
TRBV6-1 - CASSEMGGWNSPLHF
TRBV28 - CASSLAVLDEKLFF
TRBV12-5 - CASAPGQMNTEAFF
TRBV9 - CASSIDRTVNTGELFF
TRBV6-1 TRBD2 CASSSSGDEQFF
TRBV25-1 - CASSEWGGTEAFF
TRBV6-1 - CASVADTQYF
TRBV10-3 TRBD1 CAISSSGQGEQYF
TRBV6-5 - CASGNYKAYEQYF